This is a list of T cell receptor beta chains from one sample in a study of blood T cell repertoires in COVID-19. Clones were sequenced by immunoSEQ multiplex PCR, and TCRdb holds only the in-frame ones, with some missing. The sample lists 170,000 or so clones; over 60% were seen once. Sequencing input: peripheral blood. The source of these receptors is a woman in her 70s with acute or convalescent COVID-19. Both conserved end residues are part of each CDR3.

V	J	CDR3
TRBV7-2	TRBJ2-1	CASSPDLADRSNEQFF
TRBV4-2	TRBJ2-5	CASSQDAVAETQYF
TRBV5-6	TRBJ1-2	CASSKQGLRGYTF
TRBV19	TRBJ1-5	CASSMTDSNRYQPQHF
TRBV7-2	TRBJ2-1	CASSLVVGGSVEQFF
TRBV5-4	TRBJ1-3	CASSIGTGSGNTIYF
TRBV18	TRBJ2-7	CASSPDSGSVTSYEQYF
TRBV5-6	TRBJ1-5	CASSRQGPNQPQHF
TRBV3-1/TRBV3-2	TRBJ2-3	CASSQDPLAVPDTQYF
TRBV11-2	TRBJ2-2	CASSHGTSGMGGELFF
TRBV4-1	TRBJ1-6	CASSQAGTVNNSPLHF
TRBV2	TRBJ1-3	CASSESQGIGNTIYF
TRBV12-3/TRBV12-4	TRBJ1-4	CASSPAVNEKLFF
TRBV7-8	TRBJ1-1	CASSLGQVMNTEAFF
TRBV19	TRBJ2-2	CASSTTFAGYTGELFF
TRBV9	TRBJ2-2	CASSVGPSRGTGELFF
TRBV7-9	TRBJ1-4	CASSFTTGGDEKLFF
TRBV3-1/TRBV3-2	TRBJ1-2	CASSQLGGYTF
TRBV19	TRBJ1-1	CASSITGANTEAFF
TRBV2	TRBJ1-6	CASNAGQGYSPLHF
TRBV14	TRBJ1-2	CASSPLGGASGYTF
TRBV11-3	TRBJ2-1	CASSRRTGDYNEQFF
TRBV7-9	TRBJ2-1	CASSLSRREGRNEQFF
TRBV4-2	TRBJ1-6	CASNRGENNSPLHF
TRBV2	TRBJ1-1	CASKEGGTEAFF
TRBV5-1	TRBJ1-1	CASASGDILNTEAFF
TRBV3-1/TRBV3-2	TRBJ2-1	CASSRVAGEANEQFF
TRBV6-1	TRBJ2-1	CASSEVAGIYNEQFF
TRBV30	TRBJ2-2	CAWRASGRHTGELFF
TRBV19	TRBJ2-3	CASSIIPAADTQYF
TRBV28	TRBJ1-1	CASSLRQVNTEAFF
TRBV5-1	TRBJ2-1	CASSLASGSLYNEQFF
TRBV5-6	TRBJ1-4	CASSLGQGRWEKLFF
TRBV5-1	TRBJ2-4	CASRDPGGSGDIQYF
TRBV6-6	TRBJ2-5	CASRRLAGGGFQETQYF
TRBV2	TRBJ1-6	CASSEDNHSPLHF
TRBV29-1	TRBJ2-1	CSVEDPTTSPSSYNEQFF
TRBV7-3	TRBJ2-1	CASSYRGRAEQFF
TRBV10-3	TRBJ2-1	CAISPAVSYNEQFF
TRBV3-1/TRBV3-2	TRBJ2-7	CASSQGLAGTFYEQYF
TRBV7-6	TRBJ2-7	CASSLERAAYEQYF
TRBV5-1	TRBJ2-3	CASSLLTSGSTDTQYF
TRBV30	TRBJ2-3	CAWKVGHQTDTQYF
TRBV25-1	TRBJ1-6	CASSESKGVSPLHF
TRBV5-1	TRBJ2-5	CASSRSQGGILAGRQETQYF
TRBV4-1	TRBJ2-7	CASSQDTGQGFVAEQYF
TRBV10-2	TRBJ1-5	CASSDPGNQPQHF
TRBV9	TRBJ2-7	CASSVDGRQGIYEQYF
TRBV5-1	TRBJ1-3	CASSLVSGGYGNTIYF
TRBV6-1	TRBJ2-1	CASSEARYSTYSYNEQFF
TRBV2	TRBJ1-3	CASRNGGSSGNTIYF
TRBV28	TRBJ1-1	CASSFSTGTEAFF